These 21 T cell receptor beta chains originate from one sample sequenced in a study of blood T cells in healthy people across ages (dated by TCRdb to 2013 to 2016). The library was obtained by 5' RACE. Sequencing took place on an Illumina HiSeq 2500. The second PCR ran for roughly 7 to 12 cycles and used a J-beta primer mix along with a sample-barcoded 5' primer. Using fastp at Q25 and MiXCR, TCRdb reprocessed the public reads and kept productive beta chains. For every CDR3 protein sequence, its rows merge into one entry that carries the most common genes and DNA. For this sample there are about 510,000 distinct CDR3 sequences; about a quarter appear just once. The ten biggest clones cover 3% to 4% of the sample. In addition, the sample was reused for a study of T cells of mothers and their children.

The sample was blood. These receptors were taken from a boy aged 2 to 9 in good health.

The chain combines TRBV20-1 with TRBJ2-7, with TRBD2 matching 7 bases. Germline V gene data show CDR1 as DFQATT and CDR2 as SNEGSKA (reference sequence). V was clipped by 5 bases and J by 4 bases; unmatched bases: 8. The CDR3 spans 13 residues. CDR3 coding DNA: TGCAGTGCTCCAGCCGGGGGGTTGTACGAGCAGTACTTC. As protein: CSAPAGGLYEQYF.

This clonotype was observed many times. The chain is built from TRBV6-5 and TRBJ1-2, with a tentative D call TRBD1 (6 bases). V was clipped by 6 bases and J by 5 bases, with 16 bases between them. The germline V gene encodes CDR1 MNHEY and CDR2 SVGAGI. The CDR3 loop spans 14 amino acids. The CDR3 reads CASSPQGGRYGYTF. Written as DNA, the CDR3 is TGTGCCAGCAGCCCACAGGGTGGGCGGTATGGCTACACCTTC.

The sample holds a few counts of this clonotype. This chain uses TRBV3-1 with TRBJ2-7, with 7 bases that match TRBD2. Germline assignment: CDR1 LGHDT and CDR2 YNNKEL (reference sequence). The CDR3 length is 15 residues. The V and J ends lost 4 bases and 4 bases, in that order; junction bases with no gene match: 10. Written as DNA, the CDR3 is TGTGCCAGCAGCCGACTACGGAGCGGGGCGTACGAGCAGTACTTC. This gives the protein CASSRLRSGAYEQYF.

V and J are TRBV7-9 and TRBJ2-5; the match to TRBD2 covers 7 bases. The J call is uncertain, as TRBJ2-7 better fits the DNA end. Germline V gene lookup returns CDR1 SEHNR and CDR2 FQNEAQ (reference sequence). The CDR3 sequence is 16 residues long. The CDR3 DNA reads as TGTGCCAGCAGCACTAGGGGCGGGAGTAGTTCCTACGAGCAGTACTTC. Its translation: CASSTRGGSSSYEQYF.

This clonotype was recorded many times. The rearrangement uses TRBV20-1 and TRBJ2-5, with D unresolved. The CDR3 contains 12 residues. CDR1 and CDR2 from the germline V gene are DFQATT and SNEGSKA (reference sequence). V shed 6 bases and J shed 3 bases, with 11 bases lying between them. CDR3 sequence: CSAYPTEETQYF. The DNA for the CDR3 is TGCAGTGCATACCCTACCGAAGAGACCCAGTACTTC.

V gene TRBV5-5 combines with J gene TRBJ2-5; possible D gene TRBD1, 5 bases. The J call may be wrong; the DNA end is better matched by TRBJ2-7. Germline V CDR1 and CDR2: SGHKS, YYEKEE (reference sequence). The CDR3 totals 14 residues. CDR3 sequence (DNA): TGTGCCAGCAGCCACGCCACAGGCTCCTACGAGCAGTACTTC. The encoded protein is CASSHATGSYEQYF.

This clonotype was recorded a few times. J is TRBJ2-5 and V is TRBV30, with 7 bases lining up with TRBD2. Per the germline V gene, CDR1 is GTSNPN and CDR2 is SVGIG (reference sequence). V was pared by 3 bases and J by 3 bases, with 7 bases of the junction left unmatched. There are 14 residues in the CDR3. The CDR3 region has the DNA TGTGCCTGGAGACTGGGGGGGGGAAAAGAGACCCAGTACTTC. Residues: CAWRLGGGKETQYF.

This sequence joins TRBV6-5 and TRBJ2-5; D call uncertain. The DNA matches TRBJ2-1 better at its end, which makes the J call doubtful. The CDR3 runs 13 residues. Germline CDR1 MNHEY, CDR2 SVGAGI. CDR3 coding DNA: TGTGCCAGCAGTTACTTTCCGGGCAATGAGCAGTTCTTC. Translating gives CASSYFPGNEQFF.

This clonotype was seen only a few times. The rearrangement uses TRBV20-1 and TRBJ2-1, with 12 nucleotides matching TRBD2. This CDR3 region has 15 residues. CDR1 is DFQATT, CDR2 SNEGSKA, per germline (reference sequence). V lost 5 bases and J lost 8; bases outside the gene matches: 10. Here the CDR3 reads CSARPRLAGVDEQFF. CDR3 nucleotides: TGCAGTGCTCGACCTCGACTAGCGGGAGTCGATGAGCAGTTCTTC.

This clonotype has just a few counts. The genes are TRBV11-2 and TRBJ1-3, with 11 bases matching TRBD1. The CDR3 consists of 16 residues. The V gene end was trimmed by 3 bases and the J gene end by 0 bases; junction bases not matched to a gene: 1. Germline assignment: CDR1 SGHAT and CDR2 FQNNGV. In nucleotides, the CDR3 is TGTGCCAGCAGCTTGGACAGGGGGCTCTCTGGAAACACCATATATTTT. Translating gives CASSLDRGLSGNTIYF.

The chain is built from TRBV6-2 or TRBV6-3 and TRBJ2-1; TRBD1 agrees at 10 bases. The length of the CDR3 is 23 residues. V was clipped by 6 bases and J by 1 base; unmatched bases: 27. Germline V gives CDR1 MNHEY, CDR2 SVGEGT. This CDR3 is CASRGPRDRGPLGGRFSYNEQFF. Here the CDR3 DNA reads TGTGCCAGCAGGGGACCCCGGGACAGGGGACCTCTGGGCGGGAGGTTTTCCTACAATGAGCAGTTCTTC.

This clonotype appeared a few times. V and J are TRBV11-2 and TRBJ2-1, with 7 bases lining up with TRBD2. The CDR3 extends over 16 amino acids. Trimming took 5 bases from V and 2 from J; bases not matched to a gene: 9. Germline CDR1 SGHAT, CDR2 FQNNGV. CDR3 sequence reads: CASSPHTRGAYNEQFF. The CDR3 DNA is TGTGCCAGCAGCCCCCATACACGGGGGGCCTACAATGAGCAGTTCTTC.

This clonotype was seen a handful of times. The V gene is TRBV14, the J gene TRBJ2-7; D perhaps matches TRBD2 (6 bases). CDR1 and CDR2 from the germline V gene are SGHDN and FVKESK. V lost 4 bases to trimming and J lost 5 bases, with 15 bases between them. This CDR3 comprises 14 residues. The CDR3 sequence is CASSRRGRVHEQYF. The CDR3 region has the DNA TGTGCCAGCAGCCGGCGGGGAAGGGTCCACGAGCAGTACTTC.

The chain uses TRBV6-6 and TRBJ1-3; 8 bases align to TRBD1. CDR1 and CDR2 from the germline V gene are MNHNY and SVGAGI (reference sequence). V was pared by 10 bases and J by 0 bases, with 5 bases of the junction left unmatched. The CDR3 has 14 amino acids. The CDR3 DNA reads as TGTGCCACCCGACAGGGGAGCTCTGGAAACACCATATATTTT. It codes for CATRQGSSGNTIYF.

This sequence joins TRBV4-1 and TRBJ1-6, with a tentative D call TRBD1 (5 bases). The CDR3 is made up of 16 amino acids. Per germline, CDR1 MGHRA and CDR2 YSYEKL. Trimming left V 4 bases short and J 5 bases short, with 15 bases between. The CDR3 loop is CASSLAQGANNSPLHF. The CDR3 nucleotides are TGCGCCAGCAGCCTTGCTCAGGGAGCGAATAATTCACCCCTCCACTTT.

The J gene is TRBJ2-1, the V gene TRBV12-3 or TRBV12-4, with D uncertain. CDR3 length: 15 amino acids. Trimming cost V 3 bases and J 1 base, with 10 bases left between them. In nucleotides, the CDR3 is TGTGCCAGCAGTTTCGTGGTGCCATCCTACAATGAGCAGTTCTTC. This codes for CASSFVVPSYNEQFF.

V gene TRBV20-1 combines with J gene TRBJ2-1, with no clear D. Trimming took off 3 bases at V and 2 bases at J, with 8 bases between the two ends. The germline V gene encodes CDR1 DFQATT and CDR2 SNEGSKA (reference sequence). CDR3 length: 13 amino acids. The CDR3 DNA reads TGCAGTGCTAGGACCAATACCTACAATGAGCAGTTCTTC. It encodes CSARTNTYNEQFF.

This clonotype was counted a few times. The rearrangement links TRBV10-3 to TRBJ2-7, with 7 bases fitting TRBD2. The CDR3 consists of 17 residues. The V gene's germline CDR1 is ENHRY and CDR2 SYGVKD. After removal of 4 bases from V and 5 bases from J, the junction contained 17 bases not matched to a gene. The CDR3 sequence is CAISGSGGPGLENEQYF. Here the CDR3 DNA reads TGTGCCATCAGTGGGTCGGGTGGGCCAGGACTAGAGAACGAGCAGTACTTC.

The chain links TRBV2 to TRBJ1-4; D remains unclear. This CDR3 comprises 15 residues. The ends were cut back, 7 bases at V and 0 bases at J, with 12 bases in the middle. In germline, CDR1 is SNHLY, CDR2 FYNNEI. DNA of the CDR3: TGTGCCAGCACCGCCCAGTCAGCAACTAATGAAAAACTGTTTTTT. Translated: CASTAQSATNEKLFF.

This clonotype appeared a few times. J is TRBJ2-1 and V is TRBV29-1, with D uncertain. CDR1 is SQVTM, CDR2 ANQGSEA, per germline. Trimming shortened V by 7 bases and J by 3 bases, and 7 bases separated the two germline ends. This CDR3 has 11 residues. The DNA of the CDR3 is TGCAGCGCCGTAAGCTACAATGAGCAGTTCTTC. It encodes CSAVSYNEQFF.

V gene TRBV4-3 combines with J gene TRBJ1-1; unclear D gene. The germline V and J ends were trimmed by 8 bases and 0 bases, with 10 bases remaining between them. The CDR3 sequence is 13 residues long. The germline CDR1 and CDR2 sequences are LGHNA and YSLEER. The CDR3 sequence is CASREAVNTEAFF. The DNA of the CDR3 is TGCGCCAGCCGCGAGGCAGTGAACACTGAAGCTTTCTTT.